This entry features one TCR beta chain sequence. Its antigen has not been determined. This may come from a read error, since a much larger clone is one base off. TCR libraries were built from 400 to 450 ng RNA with the Immunoverse kit, using molecular barcoded adaptors covering alpha/delta and beta/gamma chains. TCR library preparation was performed with the same RNA that was used for transcriptome sequencing. TCR libraries were sequenced on an Illumina HiSeq 4000 with 2 x 150 cycles. The authors' pipeline ran thus. MiXCR aligned TCR reads to human V, D, J and C references and assembled the aligned reads into CDR3 clonotypes, with quality filtering and error correction included. Clonotype counts and gene usage diversity were analyzed with the tcR package in R. Raw mapping reads were checked after the RNA-seq reads had been mapped by STAR aligner version 2.5.3a onto the human GRCh37 genome. To test how sequencing depth affected the clonotypes detected, IR-seq fastq files were randomly downsampled with Seqtk 1.3. Using fastp at Q25 and MiXCR, TCRdb reprocessed the public reads and kept productive beta chains. Each entry merges the rows of one CDR3 protein and shows their most common DNA and genes. The V and J calls, along with clone size, are taken from TCRdb and not from the paper's own processing. The sample records around 50,000 distinct CDR3 sequences, roughly 20% of which are singletons. Approximately 18% of the sample is in the top ten clones.

This sample is drawn from a study of read filtering for tumor transcriptome and immune sequencing (dated by TCRdb to the early 2020s). For context, the study as a whole: Of the patients in the cohort, about 17 were male and more than 12 were female, and their mean age was 65.9 years, with a range of roughly 47 to 80. Under revised international staging, roughly eight patients fell into R-ISS I, some 15 into R-ISS II and more than five into R-ISS III. After DNase treatment, whole-transcriptome libraries were prepared with the TruSeq RNA Access Library Prep Kit. Per sample, about 4.05 to 10.27 million TCR-region mapped reads were obtained with IR-seq, compared with only 85 to 1273 with RNA-seq. TCR repertoires obtained by targeted immune repertoire sequencing and by bulk whole-transcriptome sequencing performed on the same bone marrow samples were compared. One of the main goals was to work out a read-filtering strategy for immune repertoire data, in particular whether clonotypes backed by only a single read should be removed.

Results the study describes overall, beyond this receptor: Clonotypes were captured by IR-seq at much higher depth and more reliably than by RNA-seq, and smaller IR-seq throughput was sufficient for identification of most shared clonotypes. The correlation between IR-seq and RNA-seq shared clonotype proportions was increased by removal of single-read clonotypes. Rather than purified T cells, the sorted CD138-negative fraction was a mixed bone marrow immune population. In IR-seq, single-read clonotypes were roughly 84% of clonotypes but approximately 3.2% of total reads; in RNA-seq they were roughly 73% of clonotypes and 35% to 55% of reads.

Each patient had bone marrow sampled at the time of active disease. Bone marrow mononuclear cells were isolated by Ficoll-Hypaque density gradient centrifugation. CD138-negative cells were obtained by negative selection after labeling with CD138 magnetic microbeads on a MACS separator, removing myeloma plasma cells. The purity of the isolated cells was checked by flow cytometry with CD138 antibodies on an Attune NxT. TRIzol reagent was used to extract total RNA, and a NanoDrop spectrophotometer was used to quantify the extracted RNA. Paired RNA-seq and IR-seq were performed on the CD138-negative bone marrow sample of each patient. The sequenced material came from a population of CD138-negative cells sorted from bone marrow. The sample's cell subset or site label, decoded: bone marrow mononuclear cells depleted of CD138+ plasma/myeloma cells by negative magnetic selection. This TCR derives from a donor aged 40 or older with multiple myeloma.

The base sequence is TGTGCCAGCGGGTTTCAGGGCGTTCGCTCCTACGAGCAGCACTTC. This yields the protein CASGFQGVRSYEQHF. This chain is built from TRBV12-3 or TRBV12-4 and TRBJ2-7; TRBD1 might be the D gene, on 5 matching bases. The CDR3 numbers 15 residues from cysteine through phenylalanine. The read is trimmed to its CDR3 DNA, 45 bases read in frame from base 1.